Listed below are T cell receptor beta chains from one sample, sequenced in a study of Ad26.COV2.S vaccination and SARS-CoV-2 variants. Measured with immunoSEQ multiplex PCR; TCRdb has only the in-frame clones, and not every one. There are about 280,000 clones in the sample; more than 75% occur only once, and 3% to 4% lies in the top ten. The source was peripheral blood, collected in a trial of Ad26.COV2.S vaccine versus placebo. The receptors stem from a person aged 18-60 years who received the Ad26.COV2.S COVID-19 vaccine or a placebo. Both conserved end residues are part of each CDR3. The order of the fields is J gene, D gene, clone size, V gene, CDR3 DNA, CDR3 protein. D genes are given only for firm matches. Clone sizes are given selectively: once, few, many, or a class where the clone is expanded.

J gene: TRBJ2-5
D gene: -
clone size: -
V gene: TRBV11-1
CDR3 DNA: TGTGCCAGCAGCCCTGGACTAAGCAGCGAGACCCAGTACTTC
CDR3 protein: CASSPGLSSETQYF

J gene: TRBJ1-2
D gene: -
clone size: -
V gene: TRBV5-4
CDR3 DNA: TGTGCCAGCAGCCCAGACAACAACTATGGCTACACCTTC
CDR3 protein: CASSPDNNYGYTF

J gene: TRBJ2-1
D gene: -
clone size: -
V gene: TRBV5-6
CDR3 DNA: TGTGCCAGCAGCTTGTGGGCGGATGGCTACAATGAGCAGTTCTTC
CDR3 protein: CASSLWADGYNEQFF

J gene: TRBJ2-7
D gene: -
clone size: once
V gene: TRBV27
CDR3 DNA: TGTGCCAGCAGTCTTTACAGGGACCATACCTACGAGCAGTACTTC
CDR3 protein: CASSLYRDHTYEQYF

J gene: TRBJ2-3
D gene: TRBD2
clone size: -
V gene: TRBV6-2/TRBV6-3
CDR3 DNA: TGTGCCAGCAGTTATCCCGGATTAGCGGGAACTAGGACGGGCACAGATACGCAGTATTTT
CDR3 protein: CASSYPGLAGTRTGTDTQYF

J gene: TRBJ1-2
D gene: -
clone size: -
V gene: TRBV7-6
CDR3 DNA: TGTGCCAGCAGCTTAGGCGGGGGTGTAGGCTACACCTTC
CDR3 protein: CASSLGGGVGYTF

J gene: TRBJ1-3
D gene: -
clone size: -
V gene: TRBV4-1
CDR3 DNA: TGCGCCAGCAGCCAAGATCAGTCAGGAACTGGAAACACCATATATTTT
CDR3 protein: CASSQDQSGTGNTIYF

J gene: TRBJ2-3
D gene: TRBD2
clone size: -
V gene: TRBV5-6
CDR3 DNA: TGTGCCAGCAGCTTGTCTTCGGCTAGCGGGGGACACAGCACAGATACGCAGTATTTT
CDR3 protein: CASSLSSASGGHSTDTQYF

J gene: TRBJ2-1
D gene: TRBD2
clone size: -
V gene: TRBV5-1
CDR3 DNA: TGCGCCAGCAACGGACTAGCGACCTACAATGAGCAGTTCTTC
CDR3 protein: CASNGLATYNEQFF

J gene: TRBJ2-3
D gene: TRBD2
clone size: -
V gene: TRBV30
CDR3 DNA: TGTGCCTGGACTAGCGGGGTTACAGATACGCAGTATTTT
CDR3 protein: CAWTSGVTDTQYF

J gene: TRBJ2-7
D gene: TRBD1
clone size: -
V gene: TRBV18
CDR3 DNA: TGTGCCAGCTCACCATTCGAGAGGGGGCTTCTGACCTACGAGCAGTACTTC
CDR3 protein: CASSPFERGLLTYEQYF

J gene: TRBJ2-1
D gene: TRBD2
clone size: -
V gene: TRBV6-6
CDR3 DNA: TGTGCCAGCAGTTACCACCTGGGCCAGCGGGGTGAGCAGTTCTTC
CDR3 protein: CASSYHLGQRGEQFF

J gene: TRBJ2-7
D gene: TRBD2
clone size: -
V gene: TRBV18
CDR3 DNA: TGTGCCAGCTCACCCGGGAGGGTCAGGAGTGCAGAGCAGTACTTC
CDR3 protein: CASSPGRVRSAEQYF

J gene: TRBJ2-1
D gene: -
clone size: once
V gene: TRBV19
CDR3 DNA: TGTGCCAGTAGTATAGCGTCCGGCTCCTACAATGAGCAGTTCTTC
CDR3 protein: CASSIASGSYNEQFF

J gene: TRBJ2-1
D gene: -
clone size: -
V gene: TRBV10-3
CDR3 DNA: TGTGCCATCAGTGGGGGGACTGGTGACAATGAGCAGTTCTTC
CDR3 protein: CAISGGTGDNEQFF

J gene: TRBJ2-3
D gene: -
clone size: -
V gene: TRBV6-6
CDR3 DNA: TGTGCCAGCAGTGGTCCGAGGGGGTCGGGCACAGATACGCAGTATTTT
CDR3 protein: CASSGPRGSGTDTQYF

J gene: TRBJ1-1
D gene: TRBD1
clone size: -
V gene: TRBV5-5
CDR3 DNA: TGTGCCAGCAGCGCAGACAGGGACACTGAAGCTTTCTTT
CDR3 protein: CASSADRDTEAFF

J gene: TRBJ2-5
D gene: -
clone size: -
V gene: TRBV7-7
CDR3 DNA: TGTGCTAGCAGCCCAGCTGACAGGTCCCAAGAGACCCAGTACTTC
CDR3 protein: CASSPADRSQETQYF

J gene: TRBJ1-5
D gene: -
clone size: -
V gene: TRBV21-1
CDR3 DNA: TGTGCCAGCAGCAAATGGGGCGGTTCCTATAGCAATCAGCCCCAGCATTTT
CDR3 protein: CASSKWGGSYSNQPQHF

J gene: TRBJ1-2
D gene: -
clone size: -
V gene: TRBV7-2
CDR3 DNA: TGTGCCAGCAGCTTAGAAAGAGGTTATGGCTACACCTTC
CDR3 protein: CASSLERGYGYTF

J gene: TRBJ1-1
D gene: -
clone size: -
V gene: TRBV5-8
CDR3 DNA: TGTGCCAGCAGCTCACGGGACAATTTTCTGCCCGAAGCTTTCTTT
CDR3 protein: CASSSRDNFLPEAFF

J gene: TRBJ1-4
D gene: TRBD1
clone size: once
V gene: TRBV25-1
CDR3 DNA: TGTGCCAGCAGTAGGGAGGGACAGGCTCGTAATGAAAAACTGTTTTTT
CDR3 protein: CASSREGQARNEKLFF

J gene: TRBJ2-7
D gene: TRBD2
clone size: -
V gene: TRBV18
CDR3 DNA: TGTGCCAGCTCATACGGGACTAGACCCTCCTACGAGCAGTACTTC
CDR3 protein: CASSYGTRPSYEQYF

J gene: TRBJ2-1
D gene: TRBD2
clone size: -
V gene: TRBV30
CDR3 DNA: TGTGCCTGGATTCCGGGACTAGCGGGTCCCCAGGGATTGGAGCAGTTCTTC
CDR3 protein: CAWIPGLAGPQGLEQFF

J gene: TRBJ1-1
D gene: -
clone size: -
V gene: TRBV19
CDR3 DNA: TGTGCCAGTAGGCGGGGGGGGACTGAAGCTTTCTTT
CDR3 protein: CASRRGGTEAFF

J gene: TRBJ1-5
D gene: TRBD1
clone size: -
V gene: TRBV4-1
CDR3 DNA: TGCGCCAGCAGCCAAGGGTCCGGGACAGGCGGGTACGTCGATCAGCCCCAGCATTTT
CDR3 protein: CASSQGSGTGGYVDQPQHF

J gene: TRBJ1-3
D gene: -
clone size: -
V gene: TRBV7-3
CDR3 DNA: TGTGCCAGCTCGAGCGGCTCTGGAAACACCATATATTTT
CDR3 protein: CASSSGSGNTIYF

J gene: TRBJ1-5
D gene: -
clone size: -
V gene: TRBV6-6
CDR3 DNA: TGTGCCAGCAGTTACTCAGGCGGGAATCAGCCCCAGCATTTT
CDR3 protein: CASSYSGGNQPQHF

J gene: TRBJ2-1
D gene: -
clone size: -
V gene: TRBV7-8
CDR3 DNA: TGTGCCAGCAGCCTCCGGACGGGGAGCTCCTACAATGAGCAGTTCTTC
CDR3 protein: CASSLRTGSSYNEQFF

J gene: TRBJ1-1
D gene: -
clone size: -
V gene: TRBV7-9
CDR3 DNA: TGTGCCAGCAGCTTAGGCACTGAAGCTTTCTTT
CDR3 protein: CASSLGTEAFF

J gene: TRBJ2-7
D gene: -
clone size: -
V gene: TRBV7-9
CDR3 DNA: TGTGCCAGCAGCTTAGCGGGAGGAAGCCACGAGCAGTACTTC
CDR3 protein: CASSLAGGSHEQYF

J gene: TRBJ2-3
D gene: TRBD2
clone size: -
V gene: TRBV9
CDR3 DNA: TGTGCCACCGCGAGGATGGCTAGCGGGAGTGGTACGCAGTATTTT
CDR3 protein: CATARMASGSGTQYF

J gene: TRBJ2-7
D gene: -
clone size: -
V gene: TRBV19
CDR3 DNA: TGTGCCAGTAGTAGCTTGGGGGACACTGTACCTATCTTC
CDR3 protein: CASSSLGDTVPIF

J gene: TRBJ2-1
D gene: TRBD2
clone size: -
V gene: TRBV20-1
CDR3 DNA: TGCAGTGCTAGTCCGGGACTAGTAAGTGAGCAGTTCTTC
CDR3 protein: CSASPGLVSEQFF

J gene: TRBJ2-5
D gene: -
clone size: once
V gene: TRBV18
CDR3 DNA: TGTGCCAGCTCGGACAGAGAAGAGACCCAGTACTTC
CDR3 protein: CASSDREETQYF

J gene: TRBJ2-5
D gene: -
clone size: -
V gene: TRBV27
CDR3 DNA: TGTGCCAGCAGGCAAGAGACCCAGTACTTC
CDR3 protein: CASRQETQYF

J gene: TRBJ1-2
D gene: -
clone size: -
V gene: TRBV9
CDR3 DNA: TGTGCCAGCAGCCCAACCCCACAGGACAGATCTAACTATGGCTACACCTTC
CDR3 protein: CASSPTPQDRSNYGYTF

J gene: TRBJ1-1
D gene: -
clone size: -
V gene: TRBV27
CDR3 DNA: TGTGCCAGCAGCCATGACGGGGGGAACACTGAAGCTTTCTTT
CDR3 protein: CASSHDGGNTEAFF

J gene: TRBJ2-6
D gene: -
clone size: -
V gene: TRBV19
CDR3 DNA: TGTGCCAGTATAGGTCTCTCTGGGGCCAACGTCCTGACTTTC
CDR3 protein: CASIGLSGANVLTF

J gene: TRBJ2-3
D gene: -
clone size: -
V gene: TRBV15
CDR3 DNA: TGTGCCACCAGCAGAGAGGGTCAGGGCAGGACAGATACGCAGTATTTT
CDR3 protein: CATSREGQGRTDTQYF

J gene: TRBJ2-2
D gene: TRBD1
clone size: -
V gene: TRBV5-1
CDR3 DNA: TGCGCCAGCAGCTGGACAGGGAATGTCGGGGAGCTGTTTTTT
CDR3 protein: CASSWTGNVGELFF

J gene: TRBJ2-6
D gene: -
clone size: once
V gene: TRBV5-5
CDR3 DNA: TGTGCCAGCAGCTTGGTCAGGTCGGGGGCCAACGTCCTGACTTTC
CDR3 protein: CASSLVRSGANVLTF

J gene: TRBJ1-1
D gene: TRBD1
clone size: -
V gene: TRBV4-1
CDR3 DNA: TGCGCCAGCAGCCAAGGGACAGGGGAAGCTTTCTTT
CDR3 protein: CASSQGTGEAFF

J gene: TRBJ1-4
D gene: -
clone size: -
V gene: TRBV29-1
CDR3 DNA: TGCAGCGTTAGTGTGTCATTTCCAACTAATGAAAAACTGTTTTTT
CDR3 protein: CSVSVSFPTNEKLFF

J gene: TRBJ2-3
D gene: TRBD2
clone size: -
V gene: TRBV11-3
CDR3 DNA: TGTGCCAGCAGCCCCACCCGAGCGGGAGGGCCTTCGCGAACGCAGTATTTT
CDR3 protein: CASSPTRAGGPSRTQYF

J gene: TRBJ2-5
D gene: TRBD1
clone size: -
V gene: TRBV18
CDR3 DNA: TGTGCCAGCTCACCCGGGACAGGGAGGGAGACCCAGTACTTC
CDR3 protein: CASSPGTGRETQYF

J gene: TRBJ2-1
D gene: -
clone size: -
V gene: TRBV18
CDR3 DNA: TGTGCCAGCTCACCGGTACCTCAGGCTGAGCAGTTCTTC
CDR3 protein: CASSPVPQAEQFF

J gene: TRBJ2-2
D gene: -
clone size: -
V gene: TRBV4-1
CDR3 DNA: TGCGCCAGCAGCCATCGACAGGATAACACCGGGGAGCTGTTTTTT
CDR3 protein: CASSHRQDNTGELFF

J gene: TRBJ1-2
D gene: TRBD1
clone size: once
V gene: TRBV30
CDR3 DNA: TGTGCCTGGAGTGTACCATTCGGGACAGCTTATGGCTACACCTTC
CDR3 protein: CAWSVPFGTAYGYTF

J gene: TRBJ2-4
D gene: TRBD1
clone size: -
V gene: TRBV5-6
CDR3 DNA: TGTGCCAGCAGCTTCGCGGACAGGCCGGCCAAAAACATTCAGTACTTC
CDR3 protein: CASSFADRPAKNIQYF

J gene: TRBJ2-1
D gene: -
clone size: few
V gene: TRBV10-3
CDR3 DNA: TGTGCCATCCGATCGGGGAATGAGCAGTTCTTC
CDR3 protein: CAIRSGNEQFF

J gene: TRBJ1-2
D gene: TRBD1
clone size: -
V gene: TRBV5-8
CDR3 DNA: TGTGCCAGCAGCCGACAGGGGAATGGCTACACCTTC
CDR3 protein: CASSRQGNGYTF

J gene: TRBJ2-1
D gene: TRBD2
clone size: -
V gene: TRBV27
CDR3 DNA: TGTGCCAGCAGGACTAGCGGGTACAATGAGCAGTTCTTC
CDR3 protein: CASRTSGYNEQFF

J gene: TRBJ2-1
D gene: TRBD1
clone size: once
V gene: TRBV2
CDR3 DNA: TGTGCCAGCAGTGAGGGACAGGGCTACAATGAGCAGTTCTTC
CDR3 protein: CASSEGQGYNEQFF

J gene: TRBJ1-2
D gene: -
clone size: -
V gene: TRBV6-2/TRBV6-3
CDR3 DNA: TGTGCCAGCAGCAACGGCAGGTGGAGGGGCTACACCTTC
CDR3 protein: CASSNGRWRGYTF